This TCR beta chain appears in the sequencing data of a study of cytomegalovirus exposure and HLA in healthy donors. CDR3 length: 16 amino acids. CDR1 is LNHDA and CDR2 is SQIVND in the germline V gene (reference sequence). Trimming removed 1 base at V and 0 bases at J, with 10 bases between. The PCR had 60 Vbeta and 13 Jbeta primers. Produced via immunoSEQ multiplex PCR; TCRdb's table is partial and in-frame only. The sample table sets out 65,000 to 95,000 clones. The chain couples TRBV19 to TRBJ2-1; D may be TRBD1 (6 bases). The source material was PBMCs. The receptor comes from a woman in her fifties or sixties in good health and CMV-seronegative. Here the CDR3 DNA reads TGTGCCAGTAGTATAGGACAGGCCTTCTCCTACAATGAGCAGTTCTTC. The encoded protein is CASSIGQAFSYNEQFF.